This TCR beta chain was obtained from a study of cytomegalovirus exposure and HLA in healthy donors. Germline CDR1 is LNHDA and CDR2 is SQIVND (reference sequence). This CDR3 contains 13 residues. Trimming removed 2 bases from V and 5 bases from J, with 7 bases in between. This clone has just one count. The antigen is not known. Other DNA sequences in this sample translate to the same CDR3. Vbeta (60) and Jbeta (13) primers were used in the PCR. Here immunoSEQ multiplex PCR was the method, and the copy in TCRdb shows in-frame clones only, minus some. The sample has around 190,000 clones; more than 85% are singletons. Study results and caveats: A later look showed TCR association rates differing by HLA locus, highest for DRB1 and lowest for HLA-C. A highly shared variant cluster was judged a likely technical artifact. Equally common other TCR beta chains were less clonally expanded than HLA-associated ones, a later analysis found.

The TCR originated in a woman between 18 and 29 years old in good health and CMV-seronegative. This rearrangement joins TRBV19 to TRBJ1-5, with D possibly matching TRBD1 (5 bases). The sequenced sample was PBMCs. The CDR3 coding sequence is TGTGCCAGTAGTATAACAGGAGATCAGCCCCAGCATTTT. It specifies CASSITGDQPQHF.